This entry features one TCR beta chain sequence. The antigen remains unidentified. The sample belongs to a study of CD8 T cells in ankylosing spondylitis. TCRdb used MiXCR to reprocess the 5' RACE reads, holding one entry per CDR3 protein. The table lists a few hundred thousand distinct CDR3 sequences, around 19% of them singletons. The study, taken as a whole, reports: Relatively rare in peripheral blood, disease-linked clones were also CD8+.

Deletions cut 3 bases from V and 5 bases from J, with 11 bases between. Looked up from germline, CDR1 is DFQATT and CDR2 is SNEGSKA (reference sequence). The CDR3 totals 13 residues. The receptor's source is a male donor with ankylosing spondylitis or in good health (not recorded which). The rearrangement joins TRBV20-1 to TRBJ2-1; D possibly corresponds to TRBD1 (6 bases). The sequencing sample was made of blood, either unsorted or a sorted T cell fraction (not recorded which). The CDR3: CSASTDRNNEQFF. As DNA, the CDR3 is TGCAGTGCTAGTACGGACAGAAACAATGAGCAGTTCTTC.